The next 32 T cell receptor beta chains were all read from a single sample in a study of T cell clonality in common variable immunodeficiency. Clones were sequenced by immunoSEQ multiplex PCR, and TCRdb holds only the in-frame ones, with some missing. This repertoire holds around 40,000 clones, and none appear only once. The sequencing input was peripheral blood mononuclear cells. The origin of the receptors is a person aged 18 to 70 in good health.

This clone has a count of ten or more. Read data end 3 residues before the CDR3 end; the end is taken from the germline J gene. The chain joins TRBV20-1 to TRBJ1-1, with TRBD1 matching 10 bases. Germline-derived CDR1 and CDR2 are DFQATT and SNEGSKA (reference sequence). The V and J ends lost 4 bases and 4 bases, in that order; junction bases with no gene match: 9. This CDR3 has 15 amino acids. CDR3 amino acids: CSAKRTGGVLTEAFF. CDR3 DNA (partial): TGCAGTGCTAAAAGGACAGGGGGGGTCCTCACTGAA.

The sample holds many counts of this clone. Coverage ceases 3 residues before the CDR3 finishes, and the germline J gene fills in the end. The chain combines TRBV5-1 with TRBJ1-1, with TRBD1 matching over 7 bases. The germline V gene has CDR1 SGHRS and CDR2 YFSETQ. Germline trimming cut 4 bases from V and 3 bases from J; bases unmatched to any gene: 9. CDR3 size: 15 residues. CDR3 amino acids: CASSPGQPGDTEAFF. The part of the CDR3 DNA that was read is TGCGCCAGCAGCCCGGGACAGCCCGGGGACACTGAA.

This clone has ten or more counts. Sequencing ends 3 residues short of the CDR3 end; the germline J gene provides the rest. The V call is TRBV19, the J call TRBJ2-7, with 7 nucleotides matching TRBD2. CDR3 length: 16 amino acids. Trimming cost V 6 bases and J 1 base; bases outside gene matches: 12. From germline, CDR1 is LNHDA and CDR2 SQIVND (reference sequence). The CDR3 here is CASSINLAVTSYEQYF. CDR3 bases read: TGTGCCAGTAGCATAAACCTAGCGGTTACTTCCTACGAG.

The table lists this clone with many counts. The CDR3 DNA, read in part, is TGTGCCAGCAGCCCCATCCGGGGCTCCTACAATGAG. This encodes CASSPIRGSYNE. The whole CDR3 sequence reads CASSPIRGSYNEQFF. V usage is TRBV7-3 and J usage is TRBJ2-1; possibly TRBD2 for D (5 bases). Read coverage stops 3 residues before the CDR3 terminus; the germline J gene supplies the remainder. CDR1 is SGHTA, CDR2 FQGTGA, per germline. The CDR3 contains 15 residues. V dropped 5 bases and J dropped 0 bases, with 11 bases sitting between them.

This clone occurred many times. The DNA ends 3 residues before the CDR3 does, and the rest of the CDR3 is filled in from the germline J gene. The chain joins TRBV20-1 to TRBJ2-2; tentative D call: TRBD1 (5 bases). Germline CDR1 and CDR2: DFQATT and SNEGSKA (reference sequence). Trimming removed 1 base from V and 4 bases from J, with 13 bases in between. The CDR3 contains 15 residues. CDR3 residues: CSARGLDSVTGELFF. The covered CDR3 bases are TGCAGTGCTAGAGGACTTGACAGCGTCACCGGGGAG.

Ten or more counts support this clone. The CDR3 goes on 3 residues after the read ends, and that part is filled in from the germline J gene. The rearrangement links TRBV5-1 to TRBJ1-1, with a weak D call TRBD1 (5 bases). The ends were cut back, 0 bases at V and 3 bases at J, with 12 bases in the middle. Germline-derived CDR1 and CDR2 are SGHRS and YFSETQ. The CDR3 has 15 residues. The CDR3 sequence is CASSLAGVGYTEAFF. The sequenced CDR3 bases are TGCGCCAGCAGCTTGGCGGGGGTAGGGTACACTGAA.

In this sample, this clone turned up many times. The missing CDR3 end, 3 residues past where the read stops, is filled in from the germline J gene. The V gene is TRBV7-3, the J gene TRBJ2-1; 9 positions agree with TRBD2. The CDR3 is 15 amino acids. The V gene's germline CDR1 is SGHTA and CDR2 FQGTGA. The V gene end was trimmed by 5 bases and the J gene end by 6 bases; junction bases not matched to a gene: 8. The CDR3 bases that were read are TGTGCCAGCAGCCTCGTAGCGGGAGCCCCCAATGAG. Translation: CASSLVAGAPNE. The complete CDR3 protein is CASSLVAGAPNEQFF.

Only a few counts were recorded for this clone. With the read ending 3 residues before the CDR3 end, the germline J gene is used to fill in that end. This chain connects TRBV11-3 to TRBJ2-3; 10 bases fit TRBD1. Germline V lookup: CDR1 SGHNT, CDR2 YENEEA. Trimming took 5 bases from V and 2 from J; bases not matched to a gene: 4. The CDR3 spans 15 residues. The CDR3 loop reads CASSPGTGVTDTQYF. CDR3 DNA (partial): TGTGCCAGCAGCCCCGGGACAGGGGTCACAGATACG.

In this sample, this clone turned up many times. CDR3 in amino acids: CASSQGTVNTGELFF. Incomplete CDR3 DNA: TGTGCCAGCAGCCAGGGGACAGTGAACACCGGGGAG. The chain couples TRBV7-2 to TRBJ2-2, with TRBD1 matching over 7 bases. The read terminates 3 residues ahead of where the CDR3 ends, so the germline J gene completes it. The germline CDR1 and CDR2 sequences are SGHTA and FQGNSA. The CDR3 runs 15 residues. V dropped 5 bases and J dropped 1; count of bases not matched to a gene: 4.

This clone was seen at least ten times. CDR3 DNA (partial): TGTGCCAGCTCAAGGGCGGGGAGCTCCTACAATGAG. As protein: CASSRAGSSYNE. In full, the CDR3 reads CASSRAGSSYNEQFF. This rearrangement joins TRBV18 to TRBJ2-1; TRBD2 might be the D (6 bases). The read is 3 residues too short to cover the CDR3 end, so that end is filled in from the germline J gene. This CDR3 spans 15 amino acids. The germline gives CDR1 KGHSH, CDR2 LQKENI. Trimming removed 5 bases at V and 0 bases at J, with 11 bases between.

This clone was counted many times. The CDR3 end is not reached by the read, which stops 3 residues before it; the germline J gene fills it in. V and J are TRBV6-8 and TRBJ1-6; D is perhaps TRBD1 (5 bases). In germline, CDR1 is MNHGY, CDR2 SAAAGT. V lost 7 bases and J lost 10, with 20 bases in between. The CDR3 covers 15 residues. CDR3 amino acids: CASTSYCREESPLHF. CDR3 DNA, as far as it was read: TGTGCCAGCACTTCTTATTGCAGGGAAGAGTCACCC.

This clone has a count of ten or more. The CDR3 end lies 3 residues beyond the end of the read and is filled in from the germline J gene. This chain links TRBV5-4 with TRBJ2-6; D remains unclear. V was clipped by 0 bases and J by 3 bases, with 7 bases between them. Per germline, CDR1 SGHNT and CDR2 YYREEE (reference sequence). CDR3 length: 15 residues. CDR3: CASSLVTYGANVLTF. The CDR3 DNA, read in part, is TGTGCCAGCAGCTTGGTAACTTATGGGGCCAACGTC.

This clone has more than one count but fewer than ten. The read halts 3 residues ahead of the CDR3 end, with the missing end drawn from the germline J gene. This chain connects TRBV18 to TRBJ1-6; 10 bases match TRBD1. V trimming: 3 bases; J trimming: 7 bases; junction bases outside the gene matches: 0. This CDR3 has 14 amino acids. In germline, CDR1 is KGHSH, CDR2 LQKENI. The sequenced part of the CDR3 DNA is TGTGCCAGCTCACCGACAGGGGGCAATTCACCC. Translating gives CASSPTGGNSP. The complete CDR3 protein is CASSPTGGNSPLHF.

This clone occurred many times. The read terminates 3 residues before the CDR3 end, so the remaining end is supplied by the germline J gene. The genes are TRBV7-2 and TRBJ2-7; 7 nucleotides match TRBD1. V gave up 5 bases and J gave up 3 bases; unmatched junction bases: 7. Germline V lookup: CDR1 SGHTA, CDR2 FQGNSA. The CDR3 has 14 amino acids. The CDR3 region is CASSPDRVGYEQYF. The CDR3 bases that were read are TGTGCCAGCAGCCCAGACAGGGTGGGCTACGAG.

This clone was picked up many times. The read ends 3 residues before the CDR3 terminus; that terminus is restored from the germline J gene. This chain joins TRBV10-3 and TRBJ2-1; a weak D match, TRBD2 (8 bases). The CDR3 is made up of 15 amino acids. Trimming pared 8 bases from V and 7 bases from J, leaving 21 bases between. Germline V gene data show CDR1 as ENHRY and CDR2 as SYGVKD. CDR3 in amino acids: CAIQEGAGGSNEQFF. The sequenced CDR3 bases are TGTGCCATCCAGGAGGGGGCGGGGGGCTCGAATGAG.

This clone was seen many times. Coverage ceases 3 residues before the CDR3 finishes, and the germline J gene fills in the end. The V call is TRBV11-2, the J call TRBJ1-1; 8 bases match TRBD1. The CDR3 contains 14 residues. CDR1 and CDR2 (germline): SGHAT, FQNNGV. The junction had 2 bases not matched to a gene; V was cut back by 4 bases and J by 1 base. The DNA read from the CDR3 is TGTGCCAGCAGCTCGGGACAGGCGAACACTGAA. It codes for CASSSGQANTE. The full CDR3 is CASSSGQANTEAFF.

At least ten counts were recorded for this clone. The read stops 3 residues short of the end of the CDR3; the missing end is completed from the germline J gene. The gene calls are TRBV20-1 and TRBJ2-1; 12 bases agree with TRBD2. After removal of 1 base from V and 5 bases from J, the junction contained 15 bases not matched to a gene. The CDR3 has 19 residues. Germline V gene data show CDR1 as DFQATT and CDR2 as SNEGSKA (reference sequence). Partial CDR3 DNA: TGCAGTGCTAGAGGAGGAGGACTAGCGGGATCAAGTGGCAACAATGAG. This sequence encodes CSARGGGLAGSSGNNE. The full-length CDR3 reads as CSARGGGLAGSSGNNEQFF.

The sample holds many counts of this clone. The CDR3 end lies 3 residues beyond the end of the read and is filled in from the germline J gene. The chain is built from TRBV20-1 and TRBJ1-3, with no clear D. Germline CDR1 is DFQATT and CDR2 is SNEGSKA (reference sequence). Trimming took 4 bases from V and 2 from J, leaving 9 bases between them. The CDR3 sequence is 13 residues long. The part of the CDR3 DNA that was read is TGCAGTGCTATCGGGGATCCTGGAAACACC. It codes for CSAIGDPGNT. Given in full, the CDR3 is CSAIGDPGNTIYF.

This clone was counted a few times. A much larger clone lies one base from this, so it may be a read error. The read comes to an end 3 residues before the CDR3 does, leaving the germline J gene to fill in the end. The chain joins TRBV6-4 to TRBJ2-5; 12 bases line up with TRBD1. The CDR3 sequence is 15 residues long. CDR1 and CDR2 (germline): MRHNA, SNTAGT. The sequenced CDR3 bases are TGTGCCAGCAGTGACTCGGGACAGGGGGCAGATACC. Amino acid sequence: CASSDSGQGADT. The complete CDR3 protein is CASSDSGQGADTQYF.

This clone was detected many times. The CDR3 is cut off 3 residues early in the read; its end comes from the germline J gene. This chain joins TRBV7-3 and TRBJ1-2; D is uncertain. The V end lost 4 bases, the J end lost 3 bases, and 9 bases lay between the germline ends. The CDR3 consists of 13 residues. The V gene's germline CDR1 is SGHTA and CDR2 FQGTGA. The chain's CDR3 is CASSSGADYGYTF. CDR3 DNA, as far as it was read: TGTGCCAGCAGCTCAGGCGCTGACTATGGC.

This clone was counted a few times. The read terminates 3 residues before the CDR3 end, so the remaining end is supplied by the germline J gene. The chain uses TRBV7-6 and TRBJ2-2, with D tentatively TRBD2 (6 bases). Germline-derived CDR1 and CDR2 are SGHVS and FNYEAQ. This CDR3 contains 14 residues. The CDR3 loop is CASSTGGYNSPLFF. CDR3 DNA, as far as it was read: TGTGCCAGCAGTACCGGGGGTTACAATTCACCG.

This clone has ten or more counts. The chain's CDR3 is CASTHPDRVHEQYF. The DNA read from the CDR3 is TGTGCCAGCACCCATCCCGACAGGGTCCACGAG. This chain joins TRBV6-2 or TRBV6-3 and TRBJ2-7, with TRBD1 identical over 7 bases. With the read ending 3 residues before the CDR3 end, the germline J gene is used to fill in that end. Germline V gives CDR1 MNHEY, CDR2 SVGEGT. This CDR3 region has 14 residues. The junction had 11 bases not matched to a gene; V was cut back by 7 bases and J by 5 bases.

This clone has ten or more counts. CDR3 amino acids: CSVTIQNQPQHF. The sequenced CDR3 bases are TGCAGCGTTACGATACAGAATCAGCCC. The chain carries TRBV29-1 and TRBJ1-5; D uncertain. The read terminates 3 residues ahead of where the CDR3 ends, so the germline J gene completes it. CDR1 and CDR2 (germline): SQVTM, ANQGSEA. The CDR3 extends over 12 amino acids. V dropped 5 bases and J dropped 4 bases, with 9 bases sitting between them. The full variable domain, its missing parts supplied by reference TRBV29-1 and TRBJ1-5, is SAVISQKPSRDICQRGTSLTIQCQVDSQVTMMFWYRQQPGQSLTLIATANQGSEATYESGFVIDKFPISRPNLTFSTLTVSNMSPEDSSIYLCSVTIQNQPQHFGDGTRLSIL.

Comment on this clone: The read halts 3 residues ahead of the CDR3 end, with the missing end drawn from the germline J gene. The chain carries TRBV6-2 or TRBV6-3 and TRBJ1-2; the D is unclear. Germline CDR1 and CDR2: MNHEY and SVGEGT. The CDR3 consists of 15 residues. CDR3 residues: CASSSGAVGAYDYTF. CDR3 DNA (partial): TGTGCCAGCAGTTCAGGAGCGGTCGGAGCGTACGAC.

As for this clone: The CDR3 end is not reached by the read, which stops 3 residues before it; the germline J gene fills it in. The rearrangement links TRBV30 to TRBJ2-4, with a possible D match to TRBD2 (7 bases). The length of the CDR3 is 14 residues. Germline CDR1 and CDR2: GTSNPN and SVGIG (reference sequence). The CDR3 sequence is CAWSQKTGTMGQYF. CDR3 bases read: TGTGCCTGGAGTCAAAAAACAGGGACTATGGGT. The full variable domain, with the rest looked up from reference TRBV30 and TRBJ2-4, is SQTIHQWPATLVQPVGSPLSLECTVEGTSNPNLYWYRQAAGRGLQLLFYSVGIGQISSEVPQNLSASRPQDRQFILSSKKLLLSDSGFYLCAWSQKTGTMGQYFGAGTRLSVL.

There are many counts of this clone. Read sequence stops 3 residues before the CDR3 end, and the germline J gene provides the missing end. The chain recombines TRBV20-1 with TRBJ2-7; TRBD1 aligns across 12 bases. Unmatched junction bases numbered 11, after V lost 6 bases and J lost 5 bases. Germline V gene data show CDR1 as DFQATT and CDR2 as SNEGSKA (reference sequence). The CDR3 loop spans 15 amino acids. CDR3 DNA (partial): TGCAGTGCACGGGGACAGGGGGCAAGAGCCGACGAG. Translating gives CSARGQGARADE. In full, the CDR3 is CSARGQGARADEQYF.

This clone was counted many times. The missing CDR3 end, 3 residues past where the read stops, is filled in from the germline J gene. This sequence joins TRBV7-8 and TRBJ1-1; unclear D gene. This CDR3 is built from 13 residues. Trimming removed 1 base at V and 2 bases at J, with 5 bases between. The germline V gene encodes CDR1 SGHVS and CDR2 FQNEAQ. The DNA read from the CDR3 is TGTGCCAGCAGCTTAGAGGGCAACACTGAA. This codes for CASSLEGNTE. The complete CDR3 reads CASSLEGNTEAFF.

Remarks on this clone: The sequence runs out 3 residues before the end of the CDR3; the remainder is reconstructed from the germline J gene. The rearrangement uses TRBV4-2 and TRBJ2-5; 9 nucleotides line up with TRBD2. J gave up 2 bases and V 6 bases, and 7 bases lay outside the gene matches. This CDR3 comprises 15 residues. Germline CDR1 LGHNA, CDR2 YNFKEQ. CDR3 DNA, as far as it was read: TGTGCCAGCAGAGGTTTCGCGGGGGGGCAAGAGACC. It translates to CASRGFAGGQET. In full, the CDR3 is CASRGFAGGQETQYF.

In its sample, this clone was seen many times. The CDR3 spells CASSQAPLAGGQETQYF. CDR3 DNA (partial): TGTGCCAGCAGCCAAGCGCCGCTAGCGGGGGGGCAAGAGACC. The chain carries TRBV4-2 and TRBJ2-5, with TRBD2 matching over 12 bases. The read terminates 3 residues before the CDR3 end, so the remaining end is supplied by the germline J gene. V trimming: 1 base; J trimming: 2 bases; junction bases outside the gene matches: 5. This CDR3 is 17 amino acids long. Germline-derived CDR1 and CDR2 are LGHNA and YNFKEQ.

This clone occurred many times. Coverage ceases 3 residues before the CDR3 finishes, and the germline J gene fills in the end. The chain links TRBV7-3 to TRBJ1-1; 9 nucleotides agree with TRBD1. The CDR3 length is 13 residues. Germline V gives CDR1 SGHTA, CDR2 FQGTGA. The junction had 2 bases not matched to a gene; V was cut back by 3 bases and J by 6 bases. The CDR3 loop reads CASSLGQGAEAFF. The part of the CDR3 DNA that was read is TGTGCCAGCAGCTTGGGACAGGGCGCTGAA.

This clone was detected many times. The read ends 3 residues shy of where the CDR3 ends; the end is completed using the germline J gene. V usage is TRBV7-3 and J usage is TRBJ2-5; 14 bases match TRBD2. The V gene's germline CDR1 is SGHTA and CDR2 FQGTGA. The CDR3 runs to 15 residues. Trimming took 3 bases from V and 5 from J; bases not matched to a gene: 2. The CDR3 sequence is CASSLGLAGAETQYF. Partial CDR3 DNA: TGTGCCAGCAGCTTGGGACTAGCGGGAGCGGAGACC.

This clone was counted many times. The DNA read from the CDR3 is TGTGCCAGTAGTCTGGGGAGGGGGATCTACGAG. Residues: CASSLGRGIYE. The whole CDR3 sequence reads CASSLGRGIYEQYF. The rearrangement joins TRBV19 to TRBJ2-7, with D possibly TRBD2 on 7 matching bases. Read data end 3 residues before the CDR3 end; the end is taken from the germline J gene. Germline V lookup: CDR1 LNHDA, CDR2 SQIVND (reference sequence). The CDR3 contains 14 residues. V shed 5 bases and J shed 3 bases, with 14 bases lying between them.